This T cell receptor (beta chain) was sequenced during a study of Ad26.COV2.S vaccination and SARS-CoV-2 variants. Measured with immunoSEQ multiplex PCR; TCRdb has only the in-frame clones, and not every one. The data show fewer than 500,000 clones, 80% to 95% seen once. The treatment here: about 20 received Ad26.COV2.S at low or high dose, single or two shots; a few received placebo; per-sample allocation not given. The study sampled participants on day 63 after the first vaccine or placebo injection. The material was peripheral blood, obtained in a trial of Ad26.COV2.S vaccine versus placebo. The clonotype originates from a person between 18 and 59 years old who received the Ad26.COV2.S COVID-19 vaccine or a placebo.

This CDR3 reads CASSFGTLNTGELFF. For the CDR3, the DNA is TGTGCCAGCAGCTTCGGGACATTGAACACCGGGGAGCTGTTTTTT. The V call is TRBV5-6, the J call TRBJ2-2, with a possible D match to TRBD1 (6 bases). Germline V lookup: CDR1 SGHDT, CDR2 YYEEEE. CDR3 length: 15 amino acids. V shed 2 bases and J shed 1 base, with 9 bases lying between them.